The 21 T cell receptor beta chains reported below all come from one sample, sequenced in a study of blood T cell repertoires in COVID-19. The protocol was immunoSEQ multiplex PCR, while the TCRdb copy is restricted to in-frame clones and leaves out a portion. The sample gives about 360,000 clones, more than 70% of which show up once; 1.3% is in the top ten. The sample consisted of PBMCs or T cells enriched from blood (not recorded which). The receptors stem from a man aged 25-40 years who had recovered from COVID-19.

The rearrangement links TRBV4-1 to TRBJ1-2; D ambiguous. Germline CDR1 MGHRA, CDR2 YSYEKL. Trimming removed 2 bases from V and 5 bases from J, with 15 bases in between. CDR3 length: 15 amino acids. CDR3 protein: CASSQTSPAAYGYTF. The CDR3 DNA follows: TGCGCCAGCAGCCAAACCTCCCCCGCGGCATATGGCTACACCTTC.

The rearrangement joins TRBV7-2 to TRBJ2-1; 7 nucleotides line up with TRBD2. The CDR3 is 15 amino acids. Trimming cost V 3 bases and J 7 bases; bases outside gene matches: 9. Germline CDR1 reads SGHTA; CDR2 reads FQGNSA. DNA of the CDR3: TGTGCCAGCAGCTTCTGGACTAGGGGATTGAATGAGCAGTTCTTC. This encodes CASSFWTRGLNEQFF. The full variable domain, with the rest looked up from reference TRBV7-2 and TRBJ2-1, is GAGVSQSPSNKVTEKGKDVELRCDPISGHTALYWYRQSLGQGLEFLIYFQGNSAPDKSGLPSDRFSAERTGGSVSTLTIQRTQQEDSAVYLCASSFWTRGLNEQFFGPGTRLTVL.

Comment on this clone: Other DNA sequences of this sample code for an identical CDR3. The chain is built from TRBV6-1 and TRBJ1-5; D not resolved. Trimming removed 0 bases at V and 7 bases at J, with 10 bases between. This CDR3 contains 14 residues. Germline values: CDR1 MNHNS, CDR2 SASEGT. The CDR3 region has the DNA TGTGCCAGCAGTGAAGCGGGAGGAGGGCAGCCCCAGCATTTT. Translated, it gives CASSEAGGGQPQHF.

V gene TRBV27 combines with J gene TRBJ1-1; the D gene is possibly TRBD1 (6 bases). CDR1 and CDR2 from the germline V gene are MNHEY and SMNVEV (reference sequence). Trimming took off 5 bases at V and 1 base at J, with 11 bases between the two ends. The length of the CDR3 is 14 residues. The CDR3 protein is CASSTGQGNTEAFF. The CDR3 DNA follows: TGTGCCAGCAGTACAGGGCAGGGGAACACTGAAGCTTTCTTT.

The chain has TRBV24-1 and TRBJ1-5; possible D gene TRBD1, 5 bases. This CDR3 is 14 amino acids long. Germline V gene sequence: CDR1 KGHDR, CDR2 SFDVKD. V was clipped by 8 bases and J by 7 bases, with 17 bases between them. The chain's CDR3 is CATMDHSGDQPQHF. CDR3 nucleotide sequence: TGTGCCACCATGGATCATTCGGGGGACCAGCCCCAGCATTTT.

The chain joins TRBV11-3 to TRBJ2-2; 8 bases match TRBD1. The V gene end was trimmed by 5 bases and the J gene end by 7 bases; junction bases not matched to a gene: 3. Germline V CDR1 and CDR2: SGHNT, YENEEA. This CDR3 has 13 residues. The CDR3 protein is CASSAGGGGELFF. The CDR3 bases are TGTGCCAGCAGCGCAGGGGGCGGCGGGGAGCTGTTTTTT.

V usage is TRBV7-3 and J usage is TRBJ2-2, with D tentatively TRBD1 (6 bases). From germline, CDR1 is SGHTA and CDR2 FQGTGA. There are 16 residues in the CDR3. With 5 bases removed from V and 4 bases from J, the gap between germline ends came to 17 bases. The DNA of the CDR3 is TGTGCCAGCAGCGCTTGGGGGCAGGTGGCCACCGGGGAGCTGTTTTTT. Translating it yields CASSAWGQVATGELFF.

The chain carries TRBV6-5 and TRBJ1-2; 9 positions match TRBD1. The CDR3 is made up of 14 amino acids. Looked up from germline, CDR1 is MNHEY and CDR2 is SVGAGI. V was pared by 7 bases and J by 4 bases, with 7 bases of the junction left unmatched. This chain's CDR3 is CASTTGTGIYGYTF. The CDR3 region has the DNA TGTGCCAGCACAACCGGGACAGGGATCTATGGCTACACCTTC.

The CDR3 coding sequence is TGTGCCAGCAGTCCACTCGGCGGGGACAGGGGGCTCTCTAACTATGGCTACACCTTC. This encodes CASSPLGGDRGLSNYGYTF. J is TRBJ1-2 and V is TRBV6-6, with 12 bases that match TRBD1. CDR1 MNHNY and CDR2 SVGAGI come from the germline V gene (reference sequence). Trimming cost V 5 bases and J 0 bases; bases outside gene matches: 13. The CDR3 spans 19 residues.

The chain uses TRBV4-3 and TRBJ1-1; D gene unclear. The length of the CDR3 is 13 residues. Germline assignment: CDR1 LGHNA and CDR2 YSLEER. Trimming pared 0 bases from V and 5 bases from J, leaving 7 bases between. The CDR3 DNA follows: TGCGCCAGCAGCCAAGACGCCAGGACTGAAGCTTTCTTT. Translating it yields CASSQDARTEAFF.

The chain links TRBV27 to TRBJ2-1; 10 bases are shared with TRBD1. The germline V gene has CDR1 MNHEY and CDR2 SMNVEV (reference sequence). J was trimmed by 2 bases and V by 3 bases; bases with no gene match: 1. The CDR3 totals 15 residues. This CDR3 reads CASSLDRGAYNEQFF. The CDR3 DNA reads as TGTGCCAGCAGTTTGGACAGGGGGGCCTACAATGAGCAGTTCTTC.

The chain employs TRBV5-1 and TRBJ1-4, with 11 bases that match TRBD1. The ends lost 4 bases at V and 7 bases at J; junction bases unmatched: 12. Germline assignment: CDR1 SGHRS and CDR2 YFSETQ. This CDR3 is 17 amino acids long. In nucleotides, the CDR3 is TGCGCCAGCAGCACCGGCTTGGCCGGGACAGGGGGTGAAAAACTGTTTTTT. Amino acid sequence: CASSTGLAGTGGEKLFF.

This clone was observed once. The V and J genes are TRBV19 and TRBJ1-5, with TRBD1 as a possible D gene (5 bases). Germline-derived CDR1 and CDR2 are LNHDA and SQIVND (reference sequence). V was pared by 4 bases and J by 0 bases, with 13 bases between. The CDR3 runs to 16 residues. CDR3 region: CASSKKGEHSNQPQHF. DNA of the CDR3: TGTGCCAGTAGTAAAAAAGGGGAACATAGCAATCAGCCCCAGCATTTT.

The chain combines TRBV5-1 with TRBJ2-2; D may be TRBD1 (5 bases). Germline values: CDR1 SGHRS, CDR2 YFSETQ. The V gene lost 3 bases and the J gene lost 5 bases, with 8 bases spanning the gap. CDR3 length equals 13 residues. CDR3 sequence reads: CASSSQATGELFF. CDR3 in DNA: TGCGCCAGCAGCTCACAGGCAACCGGGGAGCTGTTTTTT.

V gene TRBV27 combines with J gene TRBJ1-3, with TRBD1 matching over 9 bases. Germline-derived CDR1 and CDR2 are MNHEY and SMNVEV (reference sequence). The CDR3 spans 13 residues. V shed 11 bases and J 1 base; nucleotides not matched to a gene: 3. CDR3 amino acids: CAAGTGSGNTIYF. Written as DNA, the CDR3 is TGTGCCGCTGGGACAGGGTCTGGAAACACCATATATTTT.

This clone was counted a single time. The V gene is TRBV6-2 or TRBV6-3, the J gene TRBJ2-7; D not certain. The germline V gene has CDR1 MNHEY and CDR2 SVGEGT. Trimming took off 1 base at V and 3 bases at J, with 13 bases between the two ends. The CDR3 spans 15 residues. CDR3 sequence reads: CASSYYGRQVYEQYF. The CDR3 bases are TGTGCCAGCAGTTACTATGGTCGGCAGGTCTACGAGCAGTACTTC.

The rearrangement links TRBV12-5 to TRBJ1-6; 7 nucleotides line up with TRBD1. J lost 7 bases, V lost 5 bases, and 8 bases had no gene match. CDR3 size: 15 residues. The germline V gene encodes CDR1 LGHNT and CDR2 FRNRAP. The chain's CDR3 is CASGAPPGQNSPLHF. The CDR3 coding sequence is TGTGCTAGTGGTGCCCCCCCGGGACAGAATTCACCCCTCCACTTT.

The V and J genes are TRBV15 and TRBJ2-1, with D possibly matching TRBD1 (5 bases). This CDR3 is built from 14 residues. V was pared by 2 bases and J by 9 bases, with 14 bases between. Germline V CDR1 and CDR2: LNHNV, YYDKDF (reference sequence). CDR3 nucleotides: TGTGCCACCAGCAGACCCCCCGTGGGGCGTGAGCAGTTCTTC. Translation gives CATSRPPVGREQFF.

This clone was observed a few times. In the same sample, other DNA sequences code for this CDR3. The CDR3 DNA follows: TGTGCCAGCAGTCCGGTCGTTAACTATGGCTACACCTTC. This sequence encodes CASSPVVNYGYTF. The V gene is TRBV12-3 or TRBV12-4, the J gene TRBJ1-2; D is unresolved. The CDR3 is 13 residues long. Trimming cost V 5 bases and J 1 base, with 8 bases left between them.

The genes are TRBV9 and TRBJ1-2; 9 bases match TRBD1. The V gene's germline CDR1 is SGDLS and CDR2 YYNGEE. Germline trimming cut 1 base from V and 8 bases from J; bases unmatched to any gene: 18. This CDR3 comprises 18 residues. CDR3 residues: CASSVSVEEGGTGLGYTF. In nucleotides, the CDR3 is TGTGCCAGCAGCGTATCGGTTGAGGAAGGCGGGACAGGGCTAGGCTACACCTTC.

The chain recombines TRBV11-2 with TRBJ1-5; the D gene is possibly TRBD1 (6 bases). V was pared by 5 bases and J by 3 bases, with 11 bases between. Germline V gives CDR1 SGHAT, CDR2 FQNNGV. The CDR3 has 14 residues. CDR3 region: CASSADSNNQPQHF. The CDR3 DNA sequence: TGTGCCAGCAGCGCGGACAGTAACAATCAGCCCCAGCATTTT.